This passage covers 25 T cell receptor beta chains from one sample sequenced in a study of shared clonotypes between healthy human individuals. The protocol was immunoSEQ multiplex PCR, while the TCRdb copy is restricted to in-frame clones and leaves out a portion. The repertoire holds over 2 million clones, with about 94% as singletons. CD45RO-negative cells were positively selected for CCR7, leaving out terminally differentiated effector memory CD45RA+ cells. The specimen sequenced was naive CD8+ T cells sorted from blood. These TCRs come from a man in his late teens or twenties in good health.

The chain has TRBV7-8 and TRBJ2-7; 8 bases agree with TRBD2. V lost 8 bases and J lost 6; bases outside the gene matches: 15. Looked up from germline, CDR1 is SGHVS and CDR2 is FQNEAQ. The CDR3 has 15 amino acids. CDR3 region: CASLIGVAGYGEQYF. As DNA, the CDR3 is TGTGCCAGCCTAATAGGGGTAGCGGGATATGGCGAGCAGTACTTC.

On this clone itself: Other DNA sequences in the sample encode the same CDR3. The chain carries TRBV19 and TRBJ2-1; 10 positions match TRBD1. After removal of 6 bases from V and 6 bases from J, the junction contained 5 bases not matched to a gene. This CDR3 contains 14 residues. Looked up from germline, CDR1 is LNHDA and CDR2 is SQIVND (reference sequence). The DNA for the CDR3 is TGTGCCAGTAGCATGGGACAGGGGTTCAATGAGCAGTTCTTC. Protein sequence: CASSMGQGFNEQFF.

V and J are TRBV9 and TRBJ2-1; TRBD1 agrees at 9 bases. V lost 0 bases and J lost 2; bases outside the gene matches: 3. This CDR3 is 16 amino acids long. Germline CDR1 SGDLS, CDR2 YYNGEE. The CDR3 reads CASSVEGQGTYNEQFF. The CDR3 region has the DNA TGTGCCAGCAGCGTAGAGGGACAGGGAACCTACAATGAGCAGTTCTTC. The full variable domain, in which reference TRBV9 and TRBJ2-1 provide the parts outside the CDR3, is DSGVTQTPKHLITATGQRVTLRCSPRSGDLSVYWYQQSLDQGLQFLIQYYNGEERAKGNILERFSAQQFPDLHSELNLSSLELGDSALYFCASSVEGQGTYNEQFFGPGTRLTVL.

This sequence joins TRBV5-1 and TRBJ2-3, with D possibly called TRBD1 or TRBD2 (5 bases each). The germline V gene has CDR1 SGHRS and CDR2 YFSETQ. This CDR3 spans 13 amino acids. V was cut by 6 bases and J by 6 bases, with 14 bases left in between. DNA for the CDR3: TGCGCCAGCACCGGGGACGTTGGCGATACGCAGTATTTT. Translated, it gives CASTGDVGDTQYF.

The CDR3 nucleotides are TGTGCCAGCAGCTTCAGCGGGGAGACCTACGAGCAGTACTTC. It specifies CASSFSGETYEQYF. The chain carries TRBV5-6 and TRBJ2-7; 7 bases are a match to TRBD2. The J segment lost 2 bases and the V segment lost 2 bases, leaving 4 bases of the junction unmatched. This CDR3 spans 14 amino acids. CDR1 and CDR2 from the germline V gene are SGHDT and YYEEEE.

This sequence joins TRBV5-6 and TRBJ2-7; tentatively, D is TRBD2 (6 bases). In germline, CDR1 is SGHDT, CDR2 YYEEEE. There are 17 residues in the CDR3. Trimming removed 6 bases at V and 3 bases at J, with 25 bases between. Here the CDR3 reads CASIEQAGGGYIYEQYF. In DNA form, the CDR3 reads TGTGCCAGCATCGAACAAGCGGGCGGAGGGTACATCTACGAGCAGTACTTC.

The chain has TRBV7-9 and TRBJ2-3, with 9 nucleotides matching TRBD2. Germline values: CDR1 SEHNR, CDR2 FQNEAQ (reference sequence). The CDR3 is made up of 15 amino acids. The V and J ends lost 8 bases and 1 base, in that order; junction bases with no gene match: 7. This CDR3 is CASHRAGGGTDTQYF. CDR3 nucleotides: TGTGCCAGCCACCGCGCGGGAGGGGGCACAGATACGCAGTATTTT.

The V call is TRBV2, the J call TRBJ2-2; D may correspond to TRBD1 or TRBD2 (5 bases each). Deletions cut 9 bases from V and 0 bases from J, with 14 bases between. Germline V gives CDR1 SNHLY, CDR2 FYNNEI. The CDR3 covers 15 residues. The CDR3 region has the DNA TGTGCCAGTCAAACGGGGCCGGCGAACACCGGGGAGCTGTTTTTT. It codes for CASQTGPANTGELFF.

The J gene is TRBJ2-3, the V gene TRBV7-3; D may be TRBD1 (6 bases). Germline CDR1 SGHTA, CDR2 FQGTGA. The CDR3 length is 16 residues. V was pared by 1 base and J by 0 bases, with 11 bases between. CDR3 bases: TGTGCCAGCAGCTTAATAGGGACAACTAGCACAGATACGCAGTATTTT. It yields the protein CASSLIGTTSTDTQYF.

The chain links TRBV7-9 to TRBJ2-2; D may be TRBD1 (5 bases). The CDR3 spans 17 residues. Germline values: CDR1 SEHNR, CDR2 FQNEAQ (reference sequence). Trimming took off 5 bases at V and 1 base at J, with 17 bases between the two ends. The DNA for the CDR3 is TGTGCCAGCAGCCAAAGCAGGGTTTCTAAGAACACCGGGGAGCTGTTTTTT. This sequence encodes CASSQSRVSKNTGELFF. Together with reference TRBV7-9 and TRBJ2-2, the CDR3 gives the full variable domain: DTGVSQNPRHKITKRGQNVTFRCDPISEHNRLYWYRQTLGQGPEFLTYFQNEAQLEKSRLLSDRFSAERPKGSFSTLEIQRTEQGDSAMYLCASSQSRVSKNTGELFFGEGSRLTVL.

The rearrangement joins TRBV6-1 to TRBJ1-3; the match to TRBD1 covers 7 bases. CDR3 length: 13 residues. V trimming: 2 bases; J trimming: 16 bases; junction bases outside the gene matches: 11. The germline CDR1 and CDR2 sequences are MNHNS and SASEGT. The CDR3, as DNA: TGTGCCAGCAGTGAATATCGGGACAGCGATTTGTATTTT. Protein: CASSEYRDSDLYF.

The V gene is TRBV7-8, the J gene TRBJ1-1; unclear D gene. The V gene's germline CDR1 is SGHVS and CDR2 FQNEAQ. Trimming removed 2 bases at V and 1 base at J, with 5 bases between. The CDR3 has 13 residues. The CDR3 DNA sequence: TGTGCCAGCAGCTTAAATACGAACACTGAAGCTTTCTTT. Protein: CASSLNTNTEAFF.

CDR3 residues: CASSVQGSEQFF. The DNA of the CDR3 is TGTGCCAGCAGCGTGCAAGGGAGTGAGCAGTTCTTC. This chain connects TRBV5-4 to TRBJ2-1; the D gene is possibly TRBD2 (5 bases). Per germline, CDR1 SGHNT and CDR2 YYREEE (reference sequence). The V gene lost 4 bases and the J gene lost 9 bases, with 11 bases spanning the gap. The CDR3 runs 12 residues.

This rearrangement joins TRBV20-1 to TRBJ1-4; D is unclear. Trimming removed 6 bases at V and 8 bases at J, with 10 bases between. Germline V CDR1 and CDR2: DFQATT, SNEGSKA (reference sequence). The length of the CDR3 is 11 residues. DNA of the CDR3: TGCAGTGCCAGCTGGGGAGAAAAACTGTTTTTT. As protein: CSASWGEKLFF.

The CDR3 bases are TGTGCCAGCAGCGTACGATGGATCGGCACTGAAGCTTTCTTT. This codes for CASSVRWIGTEAFF. The chain carries TRBV7-2 and TRBJ1-1; D uncertain. Germline V gives CDR1 SGHTA, CDR2 FQGNSA. The V and J ends lost 5 bases and 4 bases respectively, with 14 bases between them. The CDR3 loop spans 14 amino acids. The full variable domain, its missing parts supplied by reference TRBV7-2 and TRBJ1-1, is GAGVSQSPSNKVTEKGKDVELRCDPISGHTALYWYRQSLGQGLEFLIYFQGNSAPDKSGLPSDRFSAERTGGSVSTLTIQRTQQEDSAVYLCASSVRWIGTEAFFGQGTRLTVV.

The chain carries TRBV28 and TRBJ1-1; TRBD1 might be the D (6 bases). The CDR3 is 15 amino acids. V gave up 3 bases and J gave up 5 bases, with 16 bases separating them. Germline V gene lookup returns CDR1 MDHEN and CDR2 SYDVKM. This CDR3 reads CASSLVLGGRTEAFF. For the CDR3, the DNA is TGTGCCAGCAGTTTGGTGCTAGGGGGGCGTACTGAAGCTTTCTTT.

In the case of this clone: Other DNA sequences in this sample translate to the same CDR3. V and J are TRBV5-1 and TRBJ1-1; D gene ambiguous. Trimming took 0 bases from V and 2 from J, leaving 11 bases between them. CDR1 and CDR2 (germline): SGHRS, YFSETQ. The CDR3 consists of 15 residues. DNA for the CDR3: TGCGCCAGCAGCTTGGGAGGCTTAGTTAACACTGAAGCTTTCTTT. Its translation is CASSLGGLVNTEAFF.

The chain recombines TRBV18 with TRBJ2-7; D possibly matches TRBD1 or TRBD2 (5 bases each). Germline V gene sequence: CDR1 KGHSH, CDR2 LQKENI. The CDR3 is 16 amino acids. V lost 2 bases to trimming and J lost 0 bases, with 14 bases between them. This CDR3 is CASSPTRGSLSYEQYF. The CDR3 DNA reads TGTGCCAGCTCACCAACGAGGGGTTCTCTCTCCTACGAGCAGTACTTC. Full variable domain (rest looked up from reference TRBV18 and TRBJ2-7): NAGVMQNPRHLVRRRGQEARLRCSPMKGHSHVYWYRQLPEEGLKFMVYLQKENIIDESGMPKERFSAEFPKEGPSILRIQQVVRGDSAAYFCASSPTRGSLSYEQYFGPGTRLTVT.

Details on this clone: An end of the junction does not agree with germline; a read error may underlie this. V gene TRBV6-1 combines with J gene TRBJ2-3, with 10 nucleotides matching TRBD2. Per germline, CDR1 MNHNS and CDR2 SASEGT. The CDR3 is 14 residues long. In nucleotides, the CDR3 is TGTGCCAGCAGGGAAGCGGGGGGGCCAGATACGCAGTATTTT. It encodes CASREAGGPDTQYF.

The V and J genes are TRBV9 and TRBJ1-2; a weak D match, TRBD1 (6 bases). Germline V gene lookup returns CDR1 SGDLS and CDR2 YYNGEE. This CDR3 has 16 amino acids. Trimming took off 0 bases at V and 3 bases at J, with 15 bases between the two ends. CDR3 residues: CASSVGGTGRDYGYTF. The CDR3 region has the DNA TGTGCCAGCAGCGTAGGAGGAACAGGGAGGGACTATGGCTACACCTTC.

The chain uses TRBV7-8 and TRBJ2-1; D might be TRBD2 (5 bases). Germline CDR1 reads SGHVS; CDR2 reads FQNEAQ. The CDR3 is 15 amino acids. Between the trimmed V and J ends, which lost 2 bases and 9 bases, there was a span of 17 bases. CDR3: CASSLIWQDSGEQFF. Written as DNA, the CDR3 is TGTGCCAGCAGCTTAATTTGGCAGGACTCGGGTGAGCAGTTCTTC.

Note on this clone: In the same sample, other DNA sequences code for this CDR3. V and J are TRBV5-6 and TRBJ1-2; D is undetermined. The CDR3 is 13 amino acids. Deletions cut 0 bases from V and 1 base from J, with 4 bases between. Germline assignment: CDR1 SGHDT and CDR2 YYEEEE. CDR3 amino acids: CASSLDSNYGYTF. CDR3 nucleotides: TGTGCCAGCAGCTTGGACAGTAACTATGGCTACACCTTC.

CDR3 protein: CASSARQGATDTQYF. In DNA, the CDR3 is TGCGCCAGCAGCGCCCGACAGGGGGCTACAGATACGCAGTATTTT. V and J are TRBV4-1 and TRBJ2-3; 10 bases match TRBD1. The CDR3 length is 15 residues. Trimming at V came to 5 bases and at J to 3 bases, leaving 5 bases not matched to a gene. The V gene's germline CDR1 is MGHRA and CDR2 YSYEKL.

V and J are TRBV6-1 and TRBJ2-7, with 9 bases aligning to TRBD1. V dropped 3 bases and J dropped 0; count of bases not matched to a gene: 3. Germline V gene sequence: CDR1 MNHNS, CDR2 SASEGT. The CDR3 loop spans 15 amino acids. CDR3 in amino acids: CASSDPTGGSYEQYF. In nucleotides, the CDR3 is TGTGCCAGCAGTGACCCGACAGGGGGCTCCTACGAGCAGTACTTC.

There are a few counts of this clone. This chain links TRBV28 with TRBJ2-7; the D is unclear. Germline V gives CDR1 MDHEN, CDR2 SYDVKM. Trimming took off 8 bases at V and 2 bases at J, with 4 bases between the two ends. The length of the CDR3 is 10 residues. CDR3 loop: CASAPYEQYF. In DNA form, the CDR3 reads TGTGCCAGCGCCCCCTACGAGCAGTACTTC.